This T cell receptor (beta chain) was profiled in a study of vaccination and CD4 T cells after COVID-19 (dated by TCRdb to 2022 to 2024). Background for the entire study: SARS-CoV-2 positivity had been established in the convalescent patients by nasal swab PCR, and mild disease was recorded in roughly 10 of these patients and severe disease in one. Post-COVID blood samples from convalescent patients were collected a median of about 100 days after diagnosis, with a range of 35 to 161 days. Post-vaccine blood samples were taken a median of approximately 76 days after the second vaccine dose, with a range of about 13 to 250 days. Overlapping spike peptide pools from SARS-CoV-2 and from the common cold coronaviruses HCoV-NL63, HCoV-OC43 and HCoV-229E were used as culture stimuli. Control cultures used a CEFX viral epitope pool as positive control, an HIV-1 Nef peptide pool as negative control, or no peptide. The convalescent cohort comprised six males and four females, including two Hispanic individuals, seven Caucasians, two Asians and one multiracial person. In under twelve COVID-19 convalescent patients and several infection-naive healthy vaccine recipients, researchers compared the spike-specific CD4+ TCR repertoire from before mRNA vaccination with the repertoire from after. Participants got two doses of the Pfizer-BioNTech BNT162b2 vaccine (n=8) or two doses of the Moderna mRNA-1273 vaccine (n=2).

Libraries were made using PCR. DNA from cultured CD4+ T cells was subjected to TCR sequencing with the Oncomine TCR Beta short-read assay at the Johns Hopkins FTIC core. The QIAamp micro DNA kit was used to extract genomic DNA from the cultured CD4+ T cells. Oncomine TCR Beta libraries made from cultured CD4+ T cells were pooled using unique dual indexes and sequenced on an Illumina iSeq 100. Regarding the original processing steps: Non-productive sequences were removed, and CDR3s not starting with C, not ending with F or W, or shorter than 7 amino acids were discarded. The MANAFEST web application identified antigen-specific clonotypes by comparing peptide-stimulated wells against reference wells and other culture wells. Positive clones required FDR below 0.05, an odds ratio above 5, and productive frequency above 0.1% in at least two of three replicate wells. A clonotype counted as cross-reactive if it showed significant expansion both in the SARS-CoV-2 spike wells and in at least one common cold coronavirus spike condition. Levenshtein distances (stringdist) and unrooted phylogenetic trees (ape) in R version 3.6.1 were used to assess CDR3 homology. TCRdb passed the public sequencing reads through fastp at Q25 and MiXCR, retaining productive beta sequences. Merged by CDR3 protein, the rows form single entries marked with the most common genes and DNA. The authors' filters were not applied to this entry. The sample includes approximately 9,500 distinct CDR3 sequences, with roughly 24% observed a single time. Of the sample, about 12% falls within the top ten clones.

The intended sense of this specimen's treatment or condition label: roughly 11-day PBMC culture with coronavirus spike peptide pools or control peptides (ViraFEST assay). The study used the ViraFEST assay, which expanded antigen-specific T cells with peptide pools and then identified expanded clonotypes by TCR sequencing. The convalescent patients' positive SARS-CoV-2 PCR tests were from March to December 2020, which was before the Alpha, Beta and Delta variants emerged in the United States. Each well held two million PBMCs cultured with 9 to 10 ug/ml peptide pools in IMDM containing around 5% human AB serum and roughly 9 IU/ml IL-2. Half of the culture medium was replaced with fresh IL-2-containing medium on days 3 and 7. CD4+ T cells were isolated after 10 days of culture through negative selection using the EasySep CD4+ T cell isolation kit. Ficoll-Paque Plus gradient centrifugation was used to isolate PBMCs from whole blood, and the isolated PBMCs were then either used fresh or cryopreserved at -140C. In general, triplicate wells were set up for every culture condition.

This clonotype has a handful of counts. Its antigen is still unknown. No clone much larger than this one lies a single base away; base qualities are absent. The CDR3 starts with the cysteine, ends with the phenylalanine, and has 13 residues. The sequence is cut down to CDR3 DNA, 39 bases in frame from base 1. Based on the germline V gene, the CDR1 and CDR2 sequences are MDHEN and SYDVKM. V gives up 6 bases and J gives up 4 bases, and the segment between their germline ends measures 12 bases. What the work shows at the level of the full study, not this receptor alone: Although the median number of SARS-CoV-2-reactive clonotypes went up from approximately 20 after infection to 35 to 40 after vaccination, the increase was not significant. Of the vaccine-specific clones found in convalescent patients, nearly all (304 of 307) were mono-reactive for SARS-CoV-2 spike instead of being cross-reactive with common cold coronaviruses. In convalescent patients, a median about 90% of post-vaccine SARS-CoV-2-reactive clones were detected only after vaccination, and vaccine-specific priming was suggested by this finding. The study included relatively few convalescent patients and did not analyze early timepoints after natural infection.

The source is a human donor who had recovered from COVID-19. Source: CD4+ T cells from blood, cultured in vitro, taken after SARS-CoV-2 vaccination. Recombination joined TRBV28 with TRBJ1-2; TRBD1 is perhaps the D gene, given 5 matching bases. The bases are TGTGCCAGCAGGTTGGAGGGACCCTATGGCTACACCTTC. Its protein reads: CASRLEGPYGYTF.